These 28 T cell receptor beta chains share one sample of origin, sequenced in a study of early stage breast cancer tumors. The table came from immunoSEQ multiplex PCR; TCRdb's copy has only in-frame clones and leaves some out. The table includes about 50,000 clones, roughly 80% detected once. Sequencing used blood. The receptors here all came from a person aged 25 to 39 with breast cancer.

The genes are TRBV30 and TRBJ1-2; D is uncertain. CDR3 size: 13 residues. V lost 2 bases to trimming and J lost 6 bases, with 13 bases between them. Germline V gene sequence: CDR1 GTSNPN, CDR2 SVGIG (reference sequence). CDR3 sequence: CAWSFGISHGYTF. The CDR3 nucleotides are TGTGCCTGGAGTTTTGGCATCAGTCATGGCTACACCTTC.

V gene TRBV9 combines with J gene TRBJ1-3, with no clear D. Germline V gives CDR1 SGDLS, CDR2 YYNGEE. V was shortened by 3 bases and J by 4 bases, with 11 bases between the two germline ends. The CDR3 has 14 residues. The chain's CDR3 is CASSAGYEGNTIYF. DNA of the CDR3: TGTGCCAGCAGCGCCGGATACGAGGGAAACACCATATATTTT.

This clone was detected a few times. The CDR3 region is CASSAAGTKLFF. CDR3 sequence (DNA): TGTGCCAGCAGCGCAGCCGGGACGAAACTGTTTTTT. This chain joins TRBV7-9 and TRBJ1-4, with D perhaps TRBD1 (5 bases). The V gene lost 5 bases and the J gene lost 11 bases, with 12 bases spanning the gap. The length of the CDR3 is 12 residues. CDR1 and CDR2 (germline): SEHNR, FQNEAQ (reference sequence). Based on the CDR3 plus reference TRBV7-9 and TRBJ1-4, the full variable domain is DTGVSQNPRHKITKRGQNVTFRCDPISEHNRLYWYRQTLGQGPEFLTYFQNEAQLEKSRLLSDRFSAERPKGSFSTLEIQRTEQGDSAMYLCASSAAGTKLFFGSGTQLSVL.

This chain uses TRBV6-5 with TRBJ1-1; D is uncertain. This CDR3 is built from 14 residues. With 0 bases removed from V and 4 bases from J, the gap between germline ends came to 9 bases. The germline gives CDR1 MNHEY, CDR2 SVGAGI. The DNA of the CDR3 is TGTGCCAGCAGTTACTCGACGTGGGGCACTGAAGCTTTCTTT. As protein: CASSYSTWGTEAFF.

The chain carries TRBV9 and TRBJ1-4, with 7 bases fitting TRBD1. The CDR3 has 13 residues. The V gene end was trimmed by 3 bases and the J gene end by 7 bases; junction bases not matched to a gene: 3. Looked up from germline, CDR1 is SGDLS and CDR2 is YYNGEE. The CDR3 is CASSERTGEKLFF. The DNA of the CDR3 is TGTGCCAGCAGCGAGAGGACAGGTGAAAAACTGTTTTTT.

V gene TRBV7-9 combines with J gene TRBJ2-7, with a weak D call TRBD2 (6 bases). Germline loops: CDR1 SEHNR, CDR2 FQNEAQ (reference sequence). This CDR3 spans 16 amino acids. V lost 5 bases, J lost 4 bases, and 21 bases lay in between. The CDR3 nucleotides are TGTGCCAGCAGCCCAGAAGTCGCGGGACTGGAATACGAGCAGTACTTC. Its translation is CASSPEVAGLEYEQYF.

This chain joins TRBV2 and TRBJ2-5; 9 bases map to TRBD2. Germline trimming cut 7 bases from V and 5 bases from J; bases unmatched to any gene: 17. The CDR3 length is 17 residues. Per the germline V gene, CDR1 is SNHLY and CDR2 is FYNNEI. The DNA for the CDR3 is TGTGCCAGCACCGGCGTGGTAGCGGGAGTCCAGGGGGAGACCCAGTACTTC. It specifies CASTGVVAGVQGETQYF.

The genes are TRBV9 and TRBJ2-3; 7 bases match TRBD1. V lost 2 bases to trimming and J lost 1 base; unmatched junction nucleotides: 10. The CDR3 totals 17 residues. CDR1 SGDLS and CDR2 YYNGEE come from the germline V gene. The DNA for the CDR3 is TGTGCCAGCAGCGTGCTAGACAGGGTAATTGGCACAGATACGCAGTATTTT. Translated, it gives CASSVLDRVIGTDTQYF.

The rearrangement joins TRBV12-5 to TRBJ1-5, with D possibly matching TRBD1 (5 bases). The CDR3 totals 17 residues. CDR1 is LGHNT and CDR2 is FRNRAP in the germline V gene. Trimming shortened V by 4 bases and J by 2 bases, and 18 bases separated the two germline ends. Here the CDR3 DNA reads TGTGCTAGTGGTTCCTTTGGGGCAAACACTCGCAATCAGCCCCAGCATTTT. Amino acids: CASGSFGANTRNQPQHF. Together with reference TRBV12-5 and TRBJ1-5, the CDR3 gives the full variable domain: DARVTQTPRHKVTEMGQEVTMRCQPILGHNTVFWYRQTMMQGLELLAYFRNRAPLDDSGMPKDRFSAEMPDATLATLKIQPSEPRDSAVYFCASGSFGANTRNQPQHFGDGTRLSIL.

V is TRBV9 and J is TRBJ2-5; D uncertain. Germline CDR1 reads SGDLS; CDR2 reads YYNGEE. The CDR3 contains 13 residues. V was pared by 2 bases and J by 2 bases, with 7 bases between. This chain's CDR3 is CASSVSYQETQYF. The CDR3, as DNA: TGTGCCAGCAGCGTGTCCTATCAAGAGACCCAGTACTTC.

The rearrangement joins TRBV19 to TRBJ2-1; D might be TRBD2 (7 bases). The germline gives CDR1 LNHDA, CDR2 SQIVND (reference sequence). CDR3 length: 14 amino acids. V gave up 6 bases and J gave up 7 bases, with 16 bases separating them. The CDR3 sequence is CASSGQRDRNEQFF. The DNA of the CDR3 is TGTGCCAGTAGCGGACAGCGGGATAGAAATGAGCAGTTCTTC.

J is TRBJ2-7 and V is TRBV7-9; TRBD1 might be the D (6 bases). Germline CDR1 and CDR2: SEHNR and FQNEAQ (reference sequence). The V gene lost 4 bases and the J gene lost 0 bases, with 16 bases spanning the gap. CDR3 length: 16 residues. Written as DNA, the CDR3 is TGTGCCAGCAGCTCGGATAGAGGGGGAAGCTCCTACGAGCAGTACTTC. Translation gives CASSSDRGGSSYEQYF. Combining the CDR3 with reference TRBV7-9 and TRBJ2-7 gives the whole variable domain DTGVSQNPRHKITKRGQNVTFRCDPISEHNRLYWYRQTLGQGPEFLTYFQNEAQLEKSRLLSDRFSAERPKGSFSTLEIQRTEQGDSAMYLCASSSDRGGSSYEQYFGPGTRLTVT.

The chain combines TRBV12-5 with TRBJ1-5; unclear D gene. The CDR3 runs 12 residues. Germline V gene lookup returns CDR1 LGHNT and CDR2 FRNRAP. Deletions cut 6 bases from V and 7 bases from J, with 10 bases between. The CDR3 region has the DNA TGTGCTAGTGGGCGAGAAGTCCAGCCCCAGCATTTT. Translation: CASGREVQPQHF.

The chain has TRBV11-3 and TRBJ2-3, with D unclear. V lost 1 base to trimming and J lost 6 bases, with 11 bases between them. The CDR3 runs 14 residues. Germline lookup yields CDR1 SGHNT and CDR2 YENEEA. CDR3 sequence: CASSLAEPRDTQYF. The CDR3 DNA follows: TGTGCCAGCAGCTTAGCCGAGCCGCGCGATACGCAGTATTTT.

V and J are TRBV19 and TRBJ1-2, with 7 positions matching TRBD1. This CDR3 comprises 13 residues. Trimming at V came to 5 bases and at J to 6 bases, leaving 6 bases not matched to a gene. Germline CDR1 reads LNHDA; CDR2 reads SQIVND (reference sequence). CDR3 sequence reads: CASSAQGVHGYTF. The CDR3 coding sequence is TGTGCCAGTAGTGCTCAGGGGGTCCATGGCTACACCTTC.

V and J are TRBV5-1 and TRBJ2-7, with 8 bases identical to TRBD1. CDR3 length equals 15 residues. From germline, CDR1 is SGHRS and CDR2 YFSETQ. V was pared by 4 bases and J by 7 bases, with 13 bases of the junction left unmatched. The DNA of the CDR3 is TGCGCCAGCAGCCCGGGACAGGTGGGCTCCGGGGAGCAGTACTTC. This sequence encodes CASSPGQVGSGEQYF.

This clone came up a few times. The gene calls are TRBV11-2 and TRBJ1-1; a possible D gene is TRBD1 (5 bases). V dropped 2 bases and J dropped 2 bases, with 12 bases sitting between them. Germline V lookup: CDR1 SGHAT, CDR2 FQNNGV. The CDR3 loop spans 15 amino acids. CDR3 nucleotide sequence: TGTGCCAGCAGCTTATGGCAGGGTGTAAACACTGAAGCTTTCTTT. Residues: CASSLWQGVNTEAFF.

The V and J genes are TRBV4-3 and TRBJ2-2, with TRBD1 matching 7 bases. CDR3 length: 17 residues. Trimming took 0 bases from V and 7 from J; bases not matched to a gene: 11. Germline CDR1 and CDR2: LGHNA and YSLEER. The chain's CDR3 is CASSQDIMTGSIGELFF. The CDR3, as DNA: TGCGCCAGCAGCCAAGATATTATGACAGGGTCGATCGGGGAGCTGTTTTTT.

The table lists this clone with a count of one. The CDR3 DNA reads as TGTGCCAGCTCACCACCGAGGACCCCATTTGGGGAAATAGATACGCAGTATTTT. Translating gives CASSPPRTPFGEIDTQYF. This chain connects TRBV18 to TRBJ2-3; D not certain. The length of the CDR3 is 18 residues. The V end was cut by 0 bases, the J end by 5 bases, with 21 bases between. CDR1 is KGHSH and CDR2 is LQKENI in the germline V gene. The variable domain in full, with the rest retrieved from reference TRBV18 and TRBJ2-3, is NAGVMQNPRHLVRRRGQEARLRCSPMKGHSHVYWYRQLPEEGLKFMVYLQKENIIDESGMPKERFSAEFPKEGPSILRIQQVVRGDSAAYFCASSPPRTPFGEIDTQYFGPGTRLTVL.

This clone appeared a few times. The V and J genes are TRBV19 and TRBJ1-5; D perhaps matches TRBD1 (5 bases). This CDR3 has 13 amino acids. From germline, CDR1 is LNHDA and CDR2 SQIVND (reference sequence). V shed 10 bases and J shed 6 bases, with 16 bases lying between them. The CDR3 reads CATSFGGSQPQHF. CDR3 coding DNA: TGTGCCACAAGTTTCGGGGGAAGTCAGCCCCAGCATTTT.

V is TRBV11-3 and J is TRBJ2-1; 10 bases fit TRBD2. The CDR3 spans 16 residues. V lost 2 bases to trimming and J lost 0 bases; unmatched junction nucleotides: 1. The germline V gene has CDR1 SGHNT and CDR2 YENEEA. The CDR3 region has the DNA TGTGCCAGCAGCTTACGGACTAGCGGCTCCTACAATGAGCAGTTCTTC. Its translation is CASSLRTSGSYNEQFF. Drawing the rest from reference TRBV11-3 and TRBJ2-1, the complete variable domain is EAGVVQSPRYKIIEKKQPVAFWCNPISGHNTLYWYLQNLGQGPELLIRYENEEAVDDSQLPKDRFSAERLKGVDSTLKIQPAELGDSAVYLCASSLRTSGSYNEQFFGPGTRLTVL.

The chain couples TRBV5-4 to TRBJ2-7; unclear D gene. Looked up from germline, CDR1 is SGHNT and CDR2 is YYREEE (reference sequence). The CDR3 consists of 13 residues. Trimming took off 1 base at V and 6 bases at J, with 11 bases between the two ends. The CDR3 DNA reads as TGTGCCAGCAGCTTGCATCTCGGCCGCGAGCAGTACTTC. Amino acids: CASSLHLGREQYF.

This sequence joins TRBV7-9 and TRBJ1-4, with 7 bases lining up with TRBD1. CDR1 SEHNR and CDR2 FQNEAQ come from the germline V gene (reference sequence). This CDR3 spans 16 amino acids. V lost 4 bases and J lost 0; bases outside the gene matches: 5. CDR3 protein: CASSWDSSPTNEKLFF. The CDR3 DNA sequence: TGTGCCAGCAGCTGGGACAGTTCCCCAACTAATGAAAAACTGTTTTTT. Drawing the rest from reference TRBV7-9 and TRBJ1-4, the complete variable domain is DTGVSQNPRHKITKRGQNVTFRCDPISEHNRLYWYRQTLGQGPEFLTYFQNEAQLEKSRLLSDRFSAERPKGSFSTLEIQRTEQGDSAMYLCASSWDSSPTNEKLFFGSGTQLSVL.

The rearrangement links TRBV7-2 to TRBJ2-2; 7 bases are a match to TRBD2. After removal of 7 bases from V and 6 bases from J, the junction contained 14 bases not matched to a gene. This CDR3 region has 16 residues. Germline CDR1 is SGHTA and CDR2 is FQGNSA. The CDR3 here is CASNPAGLAGAGELFF. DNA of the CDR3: TGTGCCAGCAACCCAGCGGGGCTGGCGGGAGCCGGGGAGCTGTTTTTT.

Here the CDR3 reads CASSNTGELFF. The CDR3, as DNA: TGTGCCAGCTCGAACACCGGGGAGCTGTTTTTT. The chain couples TRBV6-5 to TRBJ2-2; the D is unclear. Germline-derived CDR1 and CDR2 are MNHEY and SVGAGI. Trimming left V 8 bases short and J 0 bases short, with 1 base between. There are 11 residues in the CDR3.

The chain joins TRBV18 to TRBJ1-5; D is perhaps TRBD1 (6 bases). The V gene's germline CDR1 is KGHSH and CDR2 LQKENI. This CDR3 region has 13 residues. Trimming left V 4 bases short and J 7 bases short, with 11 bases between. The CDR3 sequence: CASSLYRDQPQHF. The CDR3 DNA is TGTGCCAGCTCACTCTACAGGGACCAGCCCCAGCATTTT.

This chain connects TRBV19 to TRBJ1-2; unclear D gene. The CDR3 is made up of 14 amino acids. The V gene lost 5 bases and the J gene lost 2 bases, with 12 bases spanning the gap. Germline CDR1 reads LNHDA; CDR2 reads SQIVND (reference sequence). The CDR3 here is CASSFGRANYGYTF. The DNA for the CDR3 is TGTGCCAGTAGTTTCGGACGTGCCAACTATGGCTACACCTTC.

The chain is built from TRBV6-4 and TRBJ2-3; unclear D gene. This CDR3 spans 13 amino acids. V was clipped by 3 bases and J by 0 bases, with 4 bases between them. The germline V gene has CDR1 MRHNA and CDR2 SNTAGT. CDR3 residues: CASSDTSTDTQYF. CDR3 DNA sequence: TGTGCCAGCAGTGATACTAGCACAGATACGCAGTATTTT.